This TCR beta chain originates from a study of T-cell reconstitution after alpha-beta-depleted transplantation in children. During its preparation, the TCRbeta library received unique molecular identifiers. TCRdb reanalysed the PCR reads using MiXCR and keeps one entry per CDR3 protein. The sample has about a million distinct CDR3 sequences, about 29% seen once. This clonotype was seen a handful of times. CDR1 SGHRS and CDR2 YFSETQ come from the germline V gene. The length of the CDR3 is 16 residues. Germline trimming cut 4 bases from V and 9 bases from J; bases unmatched to any gene: 14. The chain employs TRBV5-1 and TRBJ2-1, with TRBD2 matching over 9 bases. The receptor's source is a boy under two years old who had a stem cell transplant for SCID, so the T cells may come from the graft donor. Source: PBMCs, mostly from graft donor cells, taken 360 days after TCRalphabeta/CD19-depleted stem cell transplant. The CDR3 sequence: CASSGGTSLVIGEQFF. The CDR3 DNA follows: TGCGCCAGCAGCGGCGGGACTAGCTTGGTAATCGGTGAGCAGTTCTTC. Variable domain in full (rest from reference TRBV5-1 and TRBJ2-1): KAGVTQTPRYLIKTRGQQVTLSCSPISGHRSVSWYQQTPGQGLQFLFEYFSETQRNKGNFPGRFSGRQFSNSRSEMNVSTLELGDSALYLCASSGGTSLVIGEQFFGPGTRLTVL.